This T cell receptor beta chain was documented in a study of hypomethylating agent response in myelodysplastic syndrome. Germline CDR1 is SGHKS and CDR2 is YYEKEE (reference sequence). The CDR3 is 15 amino acids. J lost 6 bases, V lost 6 bases, and 12 bases had no gene match. Original processing notes: Previously reported viral-epitope specificity per VDJdb covered 1.5% to 2% of about 160,000 unique clonotypes. Repertoires were generated with immunoSEQ multiplex PCR, while TCRdb's copy carries only in-frame clones and drops some. V, J and clone size derive from that table, while D and trimming were established from the DNA sequence. The sample holds roughly 3,500 clones, roughly four fifths seen once.

The V and J genes are TRBV5-5 and TRBJ2-7; TRBD1 matches at 10 bases. The origin of this receptor is a human donor with myelodysplastic syndrome. The sequenced sample was bone marrow, obtained before or after starting hypomethylating agent treatment for myelodysplastic syndrome (not recorded which). The CDR3 protein is CASTLSGTGVLEQYF. CDR3 DNA: TGTGCCAGCACTTTATCCGGGACAGGGGTTCTCGAGCAGTACTTC. The full variable domain, rest sourced from reference TRBV5-5 and TRBJ2-7, is DAGVTQSPTHLIKTRGQQVTLRCSPISGHKSVSWYQQVLGQGPQFIFQYYEKEERGRGNFPDRFSARQFPNYSSELNVNALLLGDSALYLCASTLSGTGVLEQYFGPGTRLTVT.